These 8 T cell receptor beta chains came from one sample sequenced in a study of cytomegalovirus exposure and HLA in healthy donors. Primers included in the PCR were 60 Vbeta and 13 Jbeta primers. Here immunoSEQ multiplex PCR was the method, and the copy in TCRdb shows in-frame clones only, minus some. Of about 59,000 clones listed, about 80% are singletons. What was sequenced was PBMCs. Receptor source: a woman between 40 and 55 years old in good health and CMV-seronegative.

This sequence joins TRBV29-1 and TRBJ2-1; TRBD2 matches 13 bases. From germline, CDR1 is SQVTM and CDR2 ANQGSEA. The CDR3 loop spans 14 amino acids. With 7 bases clipped from V and 7 bases from J, the junction kept 7 bases outside the gene matches. This CDR3 reads CSGTGTSGINEQFF. Written as DNA, the CDR3 is TGCAGCGGGACCGGGACTAGCGGGATTAATGAGCAGTTCTTC.

This chain uses TRBV5-1 with TRBJ1-1; 9 nucleotides line up with TRBD1. This CDR3 region has 17 residues. With V trimmed by 3 bases and J by 5 bases, 14 bases remained unmatched. Germline-derived CDR1 and CDR2 are SGHRS and YFSETQ. In nucleotides, the CDR3 is TGCGCCAGCAGCTCAGTCGGGACAGGGCTCTACTGGACTGAAGCTTTCTTT. It is translated as CASSSVGTGLYWTEAFF.

V usage is TRBV6-6 and J usage is TRBJ2-2; D unresolved. The CDR3 covers 12 residues. V lost 7 bases and J 5 bases, leaving 8 bases between the germline ends. The germline CDR1 and CDR2 sequences are MNHNY and SVGAGI (reference sequence). CDR3 amino acids: CASTPGTGELFF. The CDR3, as DNA: TGTGCCAGCACCCCCGGGACCGGGGAGCTGTTTTTT.

V is TRBV9 and J is TRBJ1-3; D possibly corresponds to TRBD1 (6 bases). V was cut by 3 bases and J by 4 bases, with 17 bases left in between. From germline, CDR1 is SGDLS and CDR2 YYNGEE. The CDR3 has 16 amino acids. As DNA, the CDR3 is TGTGCCAGCAGCGCCTCCCCAGGGACACAAGGAAACACCATATATTTT. Translation: CASSASPGTQGNTIYF. The full variable domain, in which reference TRBV9 and TRBJ1-3 provide the parts outside the CDR3, is DSGVTQTPKHLITATGQRVTLRCSPRSGDLSVYWYQQSLDQGLQFLIQYYNGEERAKGNILERFSAQQFPDLHSELNLSSLELGDSALYFCASSASPGTQGNTIYFGEGSWLTVV.

The rearrangement joins TRBV14 to TRBJ2-2, with TRBD2 matching over 16 bases. Germline V gives CDR1 SGHDN, CDR2 FVKESK. The junction had 8 bases not matched to a gene; V was cut back by 1 base and J by 3 bases. The CDR3 contains 20 residues. The chain's CDR3 is CASSQVGTSGRASYTGELFF. CDR3 nucleotides: TGTGCCAGCAGCCAAGTTGGGACTAGCGGGAGGGCCTCTTACACCGGGGAGCTGTTTTTT.

The chain has TRBV28 and TRBJ2-1; D might be TRBD2 (5 bases). V was cut by 5 bases and J by 6 bases, with 14 bases left in between. This CDR3 is built from 14 residues. Germline loops: CDR1 MDHEN, CDR2 SYDVKM. The CDR3 loop is CASSLGVYLNEQFF. The CDR3 bases are TGTGCCAGCAGTCTGGGAGTTTACCTCAATGAGCAGTTCTTC.

The chain uses TRBV18 and TRBJ1-5; D is uncertain. The CDR3 extends over 15 amino acids. Trimming took 3 bases from V and 0 from J, leaving 9 bases between them. Germline assignment: CDR1 KGHSH and CDR2 LQKENI. The CDR3 nucleotides are TGTGCCAGCTCACCTCAAAGCAATAGCAATCAGCCCCAGCATTTT. It is translated as CASSPQSNSNQPQHF.

The chain is built from TRBV28 and TRBJ2-7; TRBD2 agrees at 10 bases. The V gene's germline CDR1 is MDHEN and CDR2 SYDVKM. After removal of 6 bases from V and 5 bases from J, the junction contained 7 bases not matched to a gene. This CDR3 is 14 amino acids long. The CDR3 is CASSPAGGRNEQYF. Here the CDR3 DNA reads TGTGCCAGCAGCCCAGCGGGAGGGAGGAACGAGCAGTACTTC.